This T cell receptor (beta chain) stems from a study of T cells after yellow fever vaccination. Study-level points and caveats: Researchers cautioned that FACS-sorted repertoires could harbor abundant clonotypes contaminating from the bulk population. Among primary-vaccination clones, most reappeared after the booster, at approximately 97% for CD4 and about 90% for CD8. It was a weaker secondary response, yet one that peaked faster, at day 5 versus 15.

5'RACE template switching produced TCR cDNA carrying a universal primer site and UMIs. TCRdb redid the calling of the 5' RACE reads with MiXCR, one entry per CDR3 protein. The repertoire holds some 320,000 distinct CDR3 sequences, with 4.1% as singletons. This clonotype was detected many times. Its antigen is not known. There are 14 residues in the CDR3. V was clipped by 8 bases and J by 5 bases, with 18 bases between them. Germline CDR1 reads LGHDT; CDR2 reads YNNKEL (reference sequence). The sequence came from a man aged 18 to 29 who received the YFV17D yellow fever vaccine. The chain employs TRBV3-1 and TRBJ1-1; a possible D gene is TRBD1 (6 bases). The sequencing here drew on PBMCs, taken 5 days after the yellow fever booster vaccination. CDR3 amino acids: CASRSGEGMTEAFF. The CDR3 DNA reads as TGTGCCAGCCGGTCAGGGGAGGGGATGACTGAAGCTTTCTTT.